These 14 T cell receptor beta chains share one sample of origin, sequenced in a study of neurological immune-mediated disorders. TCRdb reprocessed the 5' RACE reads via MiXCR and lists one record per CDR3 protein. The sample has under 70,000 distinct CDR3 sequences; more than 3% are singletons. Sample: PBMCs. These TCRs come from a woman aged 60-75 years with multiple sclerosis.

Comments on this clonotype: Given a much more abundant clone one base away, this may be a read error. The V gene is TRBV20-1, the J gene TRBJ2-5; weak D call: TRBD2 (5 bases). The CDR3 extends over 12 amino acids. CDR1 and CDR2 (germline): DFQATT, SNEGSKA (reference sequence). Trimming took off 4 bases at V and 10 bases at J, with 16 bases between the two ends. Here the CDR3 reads CSAIRGGTDQYF. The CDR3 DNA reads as TGCAGTGCTATCCGGGGTGGCACTGACCAGTACTTC.

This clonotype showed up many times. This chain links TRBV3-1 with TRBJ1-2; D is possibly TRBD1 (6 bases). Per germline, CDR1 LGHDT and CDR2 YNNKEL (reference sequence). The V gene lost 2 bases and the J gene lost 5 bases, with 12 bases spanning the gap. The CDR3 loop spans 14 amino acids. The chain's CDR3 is CASSQPDGTYGYTF. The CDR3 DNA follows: TGTGCCAGCAGCCAACCGGACGGGACATATGGCTACACCTTC.

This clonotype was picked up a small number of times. The CDR3 loop is CSASYRGINTGELFF. Here the CDR3 DNA reads TGCAGTGCTAGTTACAGGGGGATTAACACCGGGGAGCTGTTTTTT. The V call is TRBV20-1, the J call TRBJ2-2; 8 bases line up with TRBD1. Losses at the gene ends were 3 bases for V and 2 bases for J; bases not matched to a gene: 5. Germline values: CDR1 DFQATT, CDR2 SNEGSKA (reference sequence). There are 15 residues in the CDR3.

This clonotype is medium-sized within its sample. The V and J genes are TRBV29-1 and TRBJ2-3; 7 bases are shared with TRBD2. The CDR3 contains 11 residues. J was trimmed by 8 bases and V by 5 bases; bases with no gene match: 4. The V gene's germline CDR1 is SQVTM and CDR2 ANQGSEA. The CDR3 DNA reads TGCAGCGTTTCGGGAGGCGGTACGCAGTATTTT. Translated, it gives CSVSGGGTQYF.

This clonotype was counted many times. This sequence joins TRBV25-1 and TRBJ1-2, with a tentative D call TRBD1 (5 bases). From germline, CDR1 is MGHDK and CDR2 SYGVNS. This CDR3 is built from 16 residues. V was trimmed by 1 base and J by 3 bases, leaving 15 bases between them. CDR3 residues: CASSEFRGGRDYGYTF. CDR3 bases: TGTGCCAGCAGTGAATTCCGAGGTGGCAGGGACTATGGCTACACCTTC.

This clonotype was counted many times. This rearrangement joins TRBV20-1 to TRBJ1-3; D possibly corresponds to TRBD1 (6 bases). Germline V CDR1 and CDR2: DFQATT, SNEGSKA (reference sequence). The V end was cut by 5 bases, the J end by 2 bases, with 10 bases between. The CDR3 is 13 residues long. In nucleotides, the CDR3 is TGCAGTGCTGCCGGGACACCTGGAAACACCATATATTTT. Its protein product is CSAAGTPGNTIYF.

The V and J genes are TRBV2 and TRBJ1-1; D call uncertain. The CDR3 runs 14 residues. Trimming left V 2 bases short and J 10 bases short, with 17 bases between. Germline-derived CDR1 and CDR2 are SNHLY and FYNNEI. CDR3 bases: TGTGCCAGCAGTGAAAGCCAAGGGTCTCCTCGAGCTTTCTTT. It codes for CASSESQGSPRAFF.

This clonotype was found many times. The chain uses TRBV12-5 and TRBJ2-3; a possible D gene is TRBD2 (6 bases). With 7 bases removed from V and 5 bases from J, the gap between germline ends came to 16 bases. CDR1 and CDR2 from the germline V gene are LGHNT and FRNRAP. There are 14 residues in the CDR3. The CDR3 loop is CASARDGGRDTQYF. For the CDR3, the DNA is TGTGCTAGTGCCCGGGACGGAGGGAGAGATACGCAGTATTTT.

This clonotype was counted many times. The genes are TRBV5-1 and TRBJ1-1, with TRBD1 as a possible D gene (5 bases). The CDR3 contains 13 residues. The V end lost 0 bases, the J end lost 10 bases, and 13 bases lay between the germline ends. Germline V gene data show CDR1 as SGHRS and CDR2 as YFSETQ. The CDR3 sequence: CASSLAGGQGAFF. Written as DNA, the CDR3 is TGCGCCAGCAGCTTGGCGGGCGGGCAGGGAGCTTTCTTT.

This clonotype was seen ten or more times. The CDR3 is CASISGATGNTIYF. The CDR3 DNA is TGTGCCAGCATTTCAGGGGCGACTGGAAACACCATATATTTT. V gene TRBV6-1 combines with J gene TRBJ1-3; possibly TRBD1 for D (6 bases). Germline-derived CDR1 and CDR2 are MNHNS and SASEGT. The CDR3 length is 14 residues. V was shortened by 7 bases and J by 2 bases, with 12 bases between the two germline ends.

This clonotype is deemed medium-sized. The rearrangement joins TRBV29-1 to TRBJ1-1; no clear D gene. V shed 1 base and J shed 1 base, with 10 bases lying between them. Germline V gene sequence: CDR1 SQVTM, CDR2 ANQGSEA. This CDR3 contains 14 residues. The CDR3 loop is CSVEAPNKNTEAFF. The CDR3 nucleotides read TGCAGCGTTGAAGCCCCGAACAAGAACACTGAAGCTTTCTTT.

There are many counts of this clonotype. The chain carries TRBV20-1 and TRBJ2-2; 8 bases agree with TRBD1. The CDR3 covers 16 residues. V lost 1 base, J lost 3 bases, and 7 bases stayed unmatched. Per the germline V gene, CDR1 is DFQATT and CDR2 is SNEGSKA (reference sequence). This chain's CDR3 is CSARALPGGDTGELFF. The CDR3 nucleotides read TGCAGTGCTAGAGCCCTCCCAGGGGGCGACACCGGGGAGCTGTTTTTT.

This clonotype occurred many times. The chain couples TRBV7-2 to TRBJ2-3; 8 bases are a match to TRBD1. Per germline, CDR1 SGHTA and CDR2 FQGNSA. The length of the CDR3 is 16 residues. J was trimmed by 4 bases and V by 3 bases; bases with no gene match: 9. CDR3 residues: CASSFRPGGRADTQYF. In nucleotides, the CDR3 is TGTGCCAGCAGCTTCCGCCCAGGGGGCAGAGCAGATACGCAGTATTTT.

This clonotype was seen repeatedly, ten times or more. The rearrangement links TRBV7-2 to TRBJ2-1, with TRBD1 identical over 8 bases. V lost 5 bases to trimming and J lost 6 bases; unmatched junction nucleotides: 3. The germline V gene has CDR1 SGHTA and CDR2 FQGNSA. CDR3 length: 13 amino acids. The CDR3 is CASSPGQGNEQFF. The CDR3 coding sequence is TGTGCCAGCAGCCCTGGACAGGGCAATGAGCAGTTCTTC.